The 23 T cell receptor beta chains below were found in one sample sequenced in a study of molecular identifiers for immune sequencing clone quantification. TCRdb itself ran the PCR reads through MiXCR, one entry per CDR3 protein. The sample has about 640,000 distinct CDR3 sequences; nearly 20% are singletons. Material: naive CD8+ T cells from blood, with Jurkat cell RNA spiked in. Subset described: FACS-sorted CD8+CD4-CCR7+CD45RA+ naive T cells. Receptors originate from a human donor in good health. Some libraries in this study had Jurkat cell RNA spiked in.

Notes on this clonotype: This clone may be a read error of a much larger clone one base away. This CDR3 reads CASDSLGVSGPTDTQYF. The DNA for the CDR3 is TGTGCCAGCGACTCCCTCGGGGTTAGCGGCCCCACAGATACGCAGTATTTT. The rearrangement joins TRBV27 to TRBJ2-3; tentative D call: TRBD2 (6 bases). Trimming pared 8 bases from V and 2 bases from J, leaving 23 bases between. The germline V gene has CDR1 MNHEY and CDR2 SMNVEV (reference sequence). The CDR3 totals 17 residues.

There are a few counts of this clonotype. The rearrangement uses TRBV27 and TRBJ2-1; TRBD1 is a possible D gene (7 bases). The CDR3 contains 15 residues. Germline V gives CDR1 MNHEY, CDR2 SMNVEV (reference sequence). The V and J ends lost 3 bases and 7 bases respectively, with 16 bases between them. The CDR3 here is CASSFGQGGLNEQFF. The CDR3 DNA follows: TGTGCCAGCAGTTTTGGCCAGGGGGGTCTGAATGAGCAGTTCTTC.

The gene calls are TRBV4-1 and TRBJ1-6, with D uncertain. From germline, CDR1 is MGHRA and CDR2 YSYEKL. The ends were cut back, 5 bases at V and 9 bases at J, with 14 bases in the middle. The CDR3 sequence is 14 residues long. CDR3 bases: TGCGCCAGCAGCTCTAGTCGGGTTGGTTCACCCCTCCACTTT. Translating gives CASSSSRVGSPLHF.

This clonotype was seen once. Possible read error: a much larger clone is one base away. The chain carries TRBV28 and TRBJ1-5; 10 nucleotides match TRBD1. This CDR3 has 15 residues. V lost 10 bases to trimming and J lost 5 bases; unmatched junction nucleotides: 11. Germline assignment: CDR1 MDHEN and CDR2 SYDVKM. This CDR3 is CATEQGTGEDQPQHF. The CDR3 nucleotides read TGTGCCACCGAACAAGGGACAGGGGAAGATCAGCCCCAGCATTTT.

Remarks on this clonotype: A much larger clone lies one base from this, so it may be a read error. J is TRBJ2-7 and V is TRBV6-2 or TRBV6-3, with D perhaps TRBD2 (7 bases). The CDR3 contains 10 residues. Germline CDR1 reads MNHEY; CDR2 reads SVGEGT. The CDR3 spells CATGGHEQHF. Here the CDR3 DNA reads TGTGCCACCGGGGGGCACGAGCAGCACTTC.

This clonotype turned up a few times. The V call is TRBV27, the J call TRBJ2-7; D is possibly TRBD1 (6 bases). Trimming cost V 2 bases and J 0 bases, with 11 bases left between them. CDR3 size: 15 residues. Germline V gene lookup returns CDR1 MNHEY and CDR2 SMNVEV (reference sequence). The CDR3 nucleotides are TGTGCCAGCAGTTTACACGGGGACAACTCCTACGAGCAGTACTTC. It translates to CASSLHGDNSYEQYF.

This clonotype showed up many times. This rearrangement joins TRBV7-2 to TRBJ1-1; a possible D gene is TRBD1 (5 bases). Trimming took off 0 bases at V and 5 bases at J, with 10 bases between the two ends. This CDR3 is 14 amino acids long. Germline CDR1 and CDR2: SGHTA and FQGNSA. CDR3 loop: CASSLARGGTEAFF. As DNA, the CDR3 is TGTGCCAGCAGCTTAGCGCGGGGGGGGACTGAAGCTTTCTTT.

The genes are TRBV7-8 and TRBJ1-5; D is ambiguous. Germline V gives CDR1 SGHVS, CDR2 FQNEAQ. The germline V and J ends were trimmed by 2 bases and 12 bases, with 23 bases remaining between them. The CDR3 covers 16 residues. The CDR3 nucleotides read TGTGCCAGCAGCTTATTAGTGGTCTATAGCAATCGGCTCCAGCATTTT. This gives the protein CASSLLVVYSNRLQHF.

This clonotype was seen only a few times. The CDR3 here is CASTLGIPYEQYF. DNA of the CDR3: TGTGCCAGCACTCTGGGGATCCCCTACGAGCAGTACTTC. This chain links TRBV12-3 or TRBV12-4 with TRBJ2-7; no reliable D call. CDR3 length equals 13 residues. V was clipped by 7 bases and J by 2 bases, with 12 bases between them.

There are many counts of this clonotype. The chain joins TRBV5-1 to TRBJ2-3, with TRBD1 matching 8 bases. V dropped 0 bases and J dropped 3; count of bases not matched to a gene: 6. The CDR3 covers 16 residues. Looked up from germline, CDR1 is SGHRS and CDR2 is YFSETQ. CDR3 amino acids: CASSLGQGSLTDTQYF. In DNA form, the CDR3 reads TGCGCCAGCAGCTTGGGACAGGGGAGTTTGACAGATACGCAGTATTTT.

Many counts were recorded for this clonotype. This chain links TRBV11-2 with TRBJ2-5; weak D call: TRBD2 (5 bases). The CDR3 has 14 residues. The V end was cut by 2 bases, the J end by 5 bases, with 12 bases between. The V gene's germline CDR1 is SGHAT and CDR2 FQNNGV. CDR3: CASSLTRGYETQYF. In DNA, the CDR3 is TGTGCCAGCAGCTTAACTCGAGGGTATGAGACCCAGTACTTC.

The table lists this clonotype with a few counts. The V call is TRBV12-3 or TRBV12-4, the J call TRBJ2-7, with D tentatively TRBD1 (5 bases). CDR3 length: 15 residues. V lost 1 base and J 3 bases, leaving 13 bases between the germline ends. The CDR3 protein is CASSLVGAQSYEQYF. In nucleotides, the CDR3 is TGTGCCAGCAGTTTAGTAGGGGCTCAGAGCTACGAGCAGTACTTC.

The V call is TRBV7-2, the J call TRBJ2-5; no clear D. The CDR3 totals 11 residues. Per germline, CDR1 SGHTA and CDR2 FQGNSA. V was trimmed by 4 bases and J by 5 bases, leaving 5 bases between them. This CDR3 reads CASSSYETQYF. CDR3 nucleotide sequence: TGTGCCAGCAGCTCGTACGAGACCCAGTACTTC. The full variable domain, in which reference TRBV7-2 and TRBJ2-5 provide the parts outside the CDR3, is GAGVSQSPSNKVTEKGKDVELRCDPISGHTALYWYRQSLGQGLEFLIYFQGNSAPDKSGLPSDRFSAERTGGSVSTLTIQRTQQEDSAVYLCASSSYETQYFGPGTRLLVL.

The CDR3 sequence is CASKGRYSNQPQHF. CDR3 nucleotides: TGTGCCAGCAAAGGGAGGTATAGCAATCAGCCCCAGCATTTT. This sequence joins TRBV28 and TRBJ1-5; unclear D gene. Per germline, CDR1 MDHEN and CDR2 SYDVKM. Trimming removed 7 bases at V and 0 bases at J, with 10 bases between. The CDR3 consists of 14 residues.

This clonotype was seen at least ten times. The V call is TRBV7-9, the J call TRBJ1-1, with a weak D call TRBD1 (6 bases). The CDR3 has 13 residues. Germline CDR1 SEHNR, CDR2 FQNEAQ (reference sequence). Trimming pared 5 bases from V and 5 bases from J, leaving 12 bases between. The CDR3 nucleotides read TGTGCCAGCAGCCCCTGGACAGAGACTGAAGCTTTCTTT. As protein: CASSPWTETEAFF.

The sample holds a few counts of this clonotype. The chain couples TRBV7-9 to TRBJ2-1; TRBD2 agrees at 7 bases. The CDR3 is made up of 15 amino acids. With 6 bases clipped from V and 9 bases from J, the junction kept 14 bases outside the gene matches. Per germline, CDR1 SEHNR and CDR2 FQNEAQ (reference sequence). As DNA, the CDR3 is TGTGCCAGCAGTTCGAGCGGGGATGGGGGTTTTGAGCAGTTCTTC. Protein: CASSSSGDGGFEQFF.

The table lists this clonotype with many counts. CDR3 sequence reads: CASSQVSMGQGAVEAFF. As DNA, the CDR3 is TGCGCCAGCAGCCAAGTTTCGATGGGACAGGGGGCGGTTGAAGCTTTCTTT. V and J are TRBV4-1 and TRBJ1-1; 12 nucleotides match TRBD1. The CDR3 has 17 amino acids. Trimming took 1 base from V and 7 from J; bases not matched to a gene: 10. Germline V lookup: CDR1 MGHRA, CDR2 YSYEKL.

This clonotype was detected only a few times. The V and J genes are TRBV20-1 and TRBJ2-1; tentatively, D is TRBD1 (5 bases). The CDR3 extends over 14 amino acids. Trimming shortened V by 1 base and J by 6 bases, and 13 bases separated the two germline ends. CDR1 DFQATT and CDR2 SNEGSKA come from the germline V gene (reference sequence). The CDR3 protein is CSARVREEFNEQFF. The CDR3 bases are TGCAGTGCTAGAGTCAGGGAAGAATTCAATGAGCAGTTCTTC.

The sample holds many counts of this clonotype. This sequence joins TRBV2 and TRBJ2-3; maybe TRBD1 (6 bases). The CDR3 covers 14 residues. Germline CDR1 and CDR2: SNHLY and FYNNEI. Trimming shortened V by 5 bases and J by 3 bases, and 12 bases separated the two germline ends. The CDR3 DNA follows: TGTGCCAGCAGTCCTAGCAGGGGAACAGATACGCAGTATTTT. It codes for CASSPSRGTDTQYF.

This clonotype was picked up a small number of times. The J gene is TRBJ2-7, the V gene TRBV4-1, with TRBD2 as a possible D gene (6 bases). CDR3 length: 16 residues. Germline lookup yields CDR1 MGHRA and CDR2 YSYEKL. The V gene lost 4 bases and the J gene lost 0 bases, with 16 bases spanning the gap. Here the CDR3 reads CASSLDSSEYSYEQYF. CDR3 in DNA: TGCGCCAGCAGCCTCGATTCTAGCGAGTACTCCTACGAGCAGTACTTC.

This clonotype was seen a handful of times. This rearrangement joins TRBV27 to TRBJ2-1; D call uncertain. The V end lost 5 bases, the J end lost 10 bases, and 15 bases lay between the germline ends. This CDR3 is built from 13 residues. Germline V gene data show CDR1 as MNHEY and CDR2 as SMNVEV (reference sequence). The CDR3: CASSPPPLLEQFF. CDR3 nucleotides: TGTGCCAGCAGTCCCCCACCCCTGCTAGAGCAGTTCTTC.

In regard to this clonotype: Given a much more abundant clone one base away, this may be a read error. As DNA, the CDR3 is TGCAGTACTATTGACAGGGTTTCGGGCGAGCAGTACTTC. Protein product: CSTIDRVSGEQYF. V usage is TRBV20-1 and J usage is TRBJ2-7, with TRBD1 matching over 7 bases. The junction had 13 bases not matched to a gene; V was cut back by 8 bases and J by 6 bases. Germline V gene data show CDR1 as DFQATT and CDR2 as SNEGSKA (reference sequence). There are 13 residues in the CDR3.

About this clonotype: Just one base apart from a much larger clone, this may be a read error. J is TRBJ1-1 and V is TRBV20-1, with D possibly TRBD1 on 6 matching bases. This CDR3 spans 15 amino acids. Trimming took 3 bases from V and 4 from J, leaving 18 bases between them. In germline, CDR1 is DFQATT, CDR2 SNEGSKA (reference sequence). DNA of the CDR3: TGCAGTGCTAGGACATCGCCCGGGGGGCTCACTGAAGCTTTCTTT. Translated, it gives CSARTSPGGLTEAFF.